One sample yielded the 10 T cell receptor beta chains listed below, sequenced in a study of blood T cells in healthy people across ages. Alongside a J-beta primer mix, a sample-barcoded 5' primer served in a second PCR lasting about 7 to 11 cycles. Via MiXCR, TCRdb re-called the 5' RACE reads, giving one row per CDR3 protein. This sample has some 1.5 million distinct CDR3 sequences, with about 42% found just once. Material: blood. These receptors came from a woman in her late teens or twenties in good health.

This clonotype was picked up a small number of times. The chain couples TRBV4-1 to TRBJ1-2; the D gene is possibly TRBD1 (5 bases). Trimming took off 6 bases at V and 5 bases at J, with 16 bases between the two ends. The length of the CDR3 is 14 residues. Per the germline V gene, CDR1 is MGHRA and CDR2 is YSYEKL. The CDR3 DNA is TGCGCCAGCAGGCCTTTGTCGGGGGGTTATGGCTACACCTTC. Translation: CASRPLSGGYGYTF.

The CDR3 region has the DNA TGCAGCGTTGAAGGGACAGGGGGCGCCTCGATGAACACTGAAGCTTTCTTT. Protein sequence: CSVEGTGGASMNTEAFF. The chain joins TRBV29-1 to TRBJ1-1; 11 positions agree with TRBD1. The CDR3 length is 17 residues. Unmatched junction bases numbered 7, after V lost 1 base and J lost 0 bases. The germline V gene encodes CDR1 SQVTM and CDR2 ANQGSEA.

In DNA, the CDR3 is TGCAGTGCTAGGGGACTAGCGGGGTCCTATGGTGTAGACAATGAGCAGTTCTTC. Amino acid sequence: CSARGLAGSYGVDNEQFF. This chain links TRBV20-1 with TRBJ2-1, with 13 positions matching TRBD2. V lost 3 bases to trimming and J lost 5 bases; unmatched junction nucleotides: 13. Germline V lookup: CDR1 DFQATT, CDR2 SNEGSKA (reference sequence). This CDR3 has 18 residues.

This clonotype has a handful of counts. This chain joins TRBV4-3 and TRBJ2-7; D might be TRBD1 or TRBD2, each matching 6 bases. CDR3 size: 15 residues. The V end lost 0 bases, the J end lost 0 bases, and 9 bases lay between the germline ends. In germline, CDR1 is LGHNA, CDR2 YSLEER. The CDR3 is CASSQDGGPSYEQYF. The CDR3 DNA reads TGCGCCAGCAGCCAAGATGGGGGGCCCTCCTACGAGCAGTACTTC.

In DNA form, the CDR3 reads TGTGCCAACTCCCCCCAAGAGACCCAGTACTTC. Translating gives CANSPQETQYF. The chain employs TRBV12-3 or TRBV12-4 and TRBJ2-5, with no clear D. V shed 10 bases and J shed 1 base, with 7 bases lying between them. There are 11 residues in the CDR3.

The rearrangement joins TRBV14 to TRBJ1-1; D is uncertain. The CDR3 is 14 residues long. CDR1 and CDR2 (germline): SGHDN, FVKESK. The V and J ends lost 0 bases and 9 bases respectively, with 14 bases between them. The CDR3 region is CASSQEWSQGKAFF. The CDR3 nucleotides are TGTGCCAGCAGCCAAGAGTGGAGTCAAGGAAAAGCTTTCTTT.

V usage is TRBV5-1 and J usage is TRBJ2-7, with TRBD1 as a possible D gene (5 bases). CDR3 length: 14 amino acids. The V end lost 6 bases, the J end lost 1 base, and 14 bases lay between the germline ends. Germline assignment: CDR1 SGHRS and CDR2 YFSETQ. Written as DNA, the CDR3 is TGCGCCAGCAAGGAAAGCAGGGATTCCTACGAGCAGTACTTC. As protein: CASKESRDSYEQYF.

This chain links TRBV20-1 with TRBJ2-5, with 7 bases matching TRBD2. Looked up from germline, CDR1 is DFQATT and CDR2 is SNEGSKA (reference sequence). The CDR3 contains 14 residues. With 5 bases clipped from V and 2 bases from J, the junction kept 8 bases outside the gene matches. CDR3 residues: CSAFPSGGQETQYF. CDR3 bases: TGCAGTGCTTTTCCTAGCGGAGGGCAAGAGACCCAGTACTTC.

This clonotype was counted only a few times. V gene TRBV20-1 combines with J gene TRBJ2-3; 8 bases map to TRBD2. Per the germline V gene, CDR1 is DFQATT and CDR2 is SNEGSKA (reference sequence). Unmatched junction bases numbered 8, after V lost 0 bases and J lost 6 bases. The CDR3 has 15 residues. The CDR3 spells CSARDVAGWSDTQYF. The CDR3 DNA reads TGCAGTGCTAGAGATGTAGCGGGGTGGTCGGATACGCAGTATTTT.

In this sample, this clonotype turned up a few times. The V call is TRBV4-1, the J call TRBJ2-1; D is perhaps TRBD2 (6 bases). The CDR3 covers 14 residues. Germline V gene sequence: CDR1 MGHRA, CDR2 YSYEKL. Trimming stripped 4 bases from V and 8 bases from J, with 15 bases between. CDR3 in amino acids: CASSLGLTVDEQFF. The CDR3 nucleotides are TGCGCCAGCAGCCTGGGACTGACCGTCGATGAGCAGTTCTTC.